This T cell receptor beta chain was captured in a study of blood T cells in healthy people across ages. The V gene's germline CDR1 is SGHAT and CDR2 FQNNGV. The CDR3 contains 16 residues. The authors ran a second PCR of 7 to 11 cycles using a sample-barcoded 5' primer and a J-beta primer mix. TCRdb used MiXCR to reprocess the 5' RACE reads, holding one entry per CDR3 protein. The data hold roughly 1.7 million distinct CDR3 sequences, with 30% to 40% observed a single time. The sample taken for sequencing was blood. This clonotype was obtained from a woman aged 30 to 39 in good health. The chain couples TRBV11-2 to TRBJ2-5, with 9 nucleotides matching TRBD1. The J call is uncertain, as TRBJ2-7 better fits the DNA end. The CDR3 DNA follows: TGTGCCAGCAGCTTAGGGGGGACAGGGACCTGCTACGAGCAGTACTTC. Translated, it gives CASSLGGTGTCYEQYF.